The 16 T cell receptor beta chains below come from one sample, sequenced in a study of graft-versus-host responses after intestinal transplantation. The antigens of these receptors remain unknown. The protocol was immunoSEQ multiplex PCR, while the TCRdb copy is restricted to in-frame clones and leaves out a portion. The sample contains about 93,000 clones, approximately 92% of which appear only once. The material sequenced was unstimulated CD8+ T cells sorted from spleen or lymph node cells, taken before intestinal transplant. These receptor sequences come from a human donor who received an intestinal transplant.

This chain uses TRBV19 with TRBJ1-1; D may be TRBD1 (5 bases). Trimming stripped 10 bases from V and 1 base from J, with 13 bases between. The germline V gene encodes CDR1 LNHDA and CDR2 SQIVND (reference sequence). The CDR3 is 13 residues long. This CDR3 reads CATRDLPNTEAFF. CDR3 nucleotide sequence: TGTGCCACCCGGGACTTACCGAACACTGAAGCTTTCTTT.

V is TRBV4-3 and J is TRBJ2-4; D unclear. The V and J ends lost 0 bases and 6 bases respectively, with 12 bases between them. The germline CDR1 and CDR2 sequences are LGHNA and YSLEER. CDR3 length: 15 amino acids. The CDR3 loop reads CASSQETEVGNIQYF. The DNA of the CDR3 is TGCGCCAGCAGCCAAGAGACCGAGGTAGGAAACATTCAGTACTTC.

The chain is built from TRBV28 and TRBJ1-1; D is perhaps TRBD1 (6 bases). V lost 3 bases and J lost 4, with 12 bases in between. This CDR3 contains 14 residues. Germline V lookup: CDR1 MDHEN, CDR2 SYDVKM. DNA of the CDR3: TGTGCCAGCAGTTTGCCAGGGGATTTCACTGAAGCTTTCTTT. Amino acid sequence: CASSLPGDFTEAFF.

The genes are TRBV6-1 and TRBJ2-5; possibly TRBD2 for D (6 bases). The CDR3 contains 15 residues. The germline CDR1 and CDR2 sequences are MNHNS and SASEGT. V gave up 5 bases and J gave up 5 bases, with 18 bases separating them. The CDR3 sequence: CASSSSASTQETQYF. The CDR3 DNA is TGTGCCAGCAGTTCTAGCGCCTCGACCCAGGAGACCCAGTACTTC.

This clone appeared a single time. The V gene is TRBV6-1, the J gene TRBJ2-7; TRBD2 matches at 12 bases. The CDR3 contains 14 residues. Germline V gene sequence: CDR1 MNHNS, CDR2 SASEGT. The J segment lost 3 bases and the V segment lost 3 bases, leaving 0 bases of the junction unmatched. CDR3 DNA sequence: TGTGCCAGCAGTGAGGGACTAGCGGGCTACGAGCAGTACTTC. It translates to CASSEGLAGYEQYF.

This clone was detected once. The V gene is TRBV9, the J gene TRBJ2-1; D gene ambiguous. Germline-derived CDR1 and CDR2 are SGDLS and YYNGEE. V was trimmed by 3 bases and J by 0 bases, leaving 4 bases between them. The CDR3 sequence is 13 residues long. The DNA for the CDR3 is TGTGCCAGCAGCGATAGCTCCTACAATGAGCAGTTCTTC. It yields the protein CASSDSSYNEQFF.

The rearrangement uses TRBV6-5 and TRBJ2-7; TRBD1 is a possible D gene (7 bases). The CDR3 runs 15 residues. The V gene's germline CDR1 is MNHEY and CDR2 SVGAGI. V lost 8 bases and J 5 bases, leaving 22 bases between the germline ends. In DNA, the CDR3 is TGTGCCAGCGGGAGTGGAGGGGGCATGGGGAACGAGCAGTACTTC. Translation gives CASGSGGGMGNEQYF.

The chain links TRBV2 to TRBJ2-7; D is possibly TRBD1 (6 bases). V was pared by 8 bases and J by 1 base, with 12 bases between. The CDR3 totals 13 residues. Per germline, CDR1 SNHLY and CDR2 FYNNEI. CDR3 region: CASEPGESYEQYF. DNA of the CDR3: TGTGCCAGCGAGCCAGGGGAGTCCTACGAGCAGTACTTC.

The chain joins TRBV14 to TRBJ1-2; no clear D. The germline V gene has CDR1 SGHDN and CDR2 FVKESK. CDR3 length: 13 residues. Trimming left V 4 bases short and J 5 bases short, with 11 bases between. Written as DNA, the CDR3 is TGTGCCAGCAGCCCCACTATCAGATATGGCTACACCTTC. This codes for CASSPTIRYGYTF.

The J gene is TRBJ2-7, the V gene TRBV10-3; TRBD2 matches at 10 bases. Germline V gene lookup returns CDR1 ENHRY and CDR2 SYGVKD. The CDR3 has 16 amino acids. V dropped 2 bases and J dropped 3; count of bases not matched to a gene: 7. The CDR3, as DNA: TGTGCCATCAGTGAGGCATCCGGGACTAGCGACTACGAGCAGTACTTC. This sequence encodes CAISEASGTSDYEQYF.

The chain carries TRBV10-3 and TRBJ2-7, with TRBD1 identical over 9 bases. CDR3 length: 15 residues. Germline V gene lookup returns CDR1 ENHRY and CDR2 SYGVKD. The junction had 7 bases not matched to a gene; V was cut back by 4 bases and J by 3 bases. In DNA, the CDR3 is TGTGCCATCAGTGGGGTGGGACAGGGTCTCTACGAGCAGTACTTC. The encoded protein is CAISGVGQGLYEQYF.

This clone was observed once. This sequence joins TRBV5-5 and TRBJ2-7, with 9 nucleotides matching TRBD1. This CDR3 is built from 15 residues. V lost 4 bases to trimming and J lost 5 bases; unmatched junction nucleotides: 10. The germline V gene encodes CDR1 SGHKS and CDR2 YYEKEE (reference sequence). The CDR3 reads CASSGRTGVGDEQYF. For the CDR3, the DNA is TGTGCCAGCAGCGGGAGGACAGGGGTAGGCGACGAGCAGTACTTC.

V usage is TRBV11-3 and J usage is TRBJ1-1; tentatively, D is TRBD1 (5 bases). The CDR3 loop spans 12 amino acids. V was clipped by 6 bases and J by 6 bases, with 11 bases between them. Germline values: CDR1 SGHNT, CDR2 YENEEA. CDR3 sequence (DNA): TGTGCCAGCAGTCAGGGCTTCTCTGAAGCTTTCTTT. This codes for CASSQGFSEAFF.

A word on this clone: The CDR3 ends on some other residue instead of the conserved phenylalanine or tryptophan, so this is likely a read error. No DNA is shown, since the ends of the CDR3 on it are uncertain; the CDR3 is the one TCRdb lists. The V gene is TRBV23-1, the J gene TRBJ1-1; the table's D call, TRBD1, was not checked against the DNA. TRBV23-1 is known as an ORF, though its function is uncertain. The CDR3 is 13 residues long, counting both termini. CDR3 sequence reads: CASSQNLVGEMVK.

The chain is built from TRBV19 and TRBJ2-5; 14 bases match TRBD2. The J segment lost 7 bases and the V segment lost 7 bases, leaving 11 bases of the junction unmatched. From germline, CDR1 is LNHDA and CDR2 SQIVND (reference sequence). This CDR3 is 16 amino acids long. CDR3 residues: CASTPTSGGALGTQYF. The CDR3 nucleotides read TGTGCCAGTACCCCGACTAGCGGGGGGGCCTTAGGGACCCAGTACTTC.

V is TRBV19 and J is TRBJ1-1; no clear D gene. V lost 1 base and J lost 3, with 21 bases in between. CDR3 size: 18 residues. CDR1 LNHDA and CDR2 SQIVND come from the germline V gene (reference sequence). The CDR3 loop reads CASSIGSRIVLVDTEAFF. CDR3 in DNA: TGTGCCAGTAGTATAGGTTCCAGGATAGTTTTGGTTGACACTGAAGCTTTCTTT.